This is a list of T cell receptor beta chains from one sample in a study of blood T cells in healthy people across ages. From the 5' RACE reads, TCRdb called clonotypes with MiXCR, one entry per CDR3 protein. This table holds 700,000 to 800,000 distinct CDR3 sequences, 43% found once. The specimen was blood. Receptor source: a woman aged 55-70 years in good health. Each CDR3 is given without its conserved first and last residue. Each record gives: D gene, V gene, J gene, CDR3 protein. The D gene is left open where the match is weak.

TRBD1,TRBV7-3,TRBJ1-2,ASSQGLGQADYT
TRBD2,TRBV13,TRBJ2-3,ASSLRAGGHPDTRY
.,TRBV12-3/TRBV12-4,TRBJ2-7,ASSWGGDYEQY
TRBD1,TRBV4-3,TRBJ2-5,ASSPDRTGQETQY
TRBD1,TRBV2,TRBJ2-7,ASSDGQGGEQY
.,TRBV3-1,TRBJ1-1,ASSQLDGDAAF
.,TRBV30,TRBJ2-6,AWSVGAHSGANVLT
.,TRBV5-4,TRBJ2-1,ASSLGAETSYNEQF
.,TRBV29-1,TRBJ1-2,SARGTFYGYT
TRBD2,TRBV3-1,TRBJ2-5,ASSQHGSGGLETQY
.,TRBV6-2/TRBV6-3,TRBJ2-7,ASSYGDTYEQY
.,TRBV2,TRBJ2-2,ASSERGKNTGELF
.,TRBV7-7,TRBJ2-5,ASSLDGISETQY
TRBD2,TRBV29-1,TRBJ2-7,SVSTLSGSGEQY
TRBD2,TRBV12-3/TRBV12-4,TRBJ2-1,ATSNSGGIYNEQF
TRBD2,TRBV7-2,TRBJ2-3,ASSPRLAGSTDTQY
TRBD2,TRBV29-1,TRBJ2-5,SVEGVLAGGLRKTQY
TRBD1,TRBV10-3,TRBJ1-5,AISDQQGASNQPQH
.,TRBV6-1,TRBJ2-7,ASSEVRRYNEQY
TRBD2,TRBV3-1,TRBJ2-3,ASSQGLAGLDTQY
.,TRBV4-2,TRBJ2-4,ASSHAGAIAKNIQY
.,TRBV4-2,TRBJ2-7,ASSQEPGQPSYEQY
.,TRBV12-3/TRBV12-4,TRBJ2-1,ASTKLPGGAFNEQF
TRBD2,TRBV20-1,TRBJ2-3,SAPKAGSTDTQY
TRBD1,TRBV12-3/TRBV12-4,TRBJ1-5,ASSRQGAGNQPQH
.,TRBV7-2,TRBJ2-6,ASIARTGANVLT
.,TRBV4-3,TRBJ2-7,ASSQDALGAASYEQY
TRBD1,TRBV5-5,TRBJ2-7,ASSLAGTGNYEQY
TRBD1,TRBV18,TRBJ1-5,ASSQGTGGNNQPQH
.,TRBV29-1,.,SVEVQGYEQY
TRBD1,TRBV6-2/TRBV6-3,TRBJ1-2,ASTNTGGGLVGYT
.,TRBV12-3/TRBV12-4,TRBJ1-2,ASLRTGSYGYT
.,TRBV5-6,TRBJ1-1,ASSVASDTEAF
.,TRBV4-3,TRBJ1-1,ASSQELERNTEAF
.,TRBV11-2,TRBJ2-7,ASSVGRLNYEQY
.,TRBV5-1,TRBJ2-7,ASRDGNSYEQY
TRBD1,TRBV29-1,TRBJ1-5,SVGAGGNQPQH
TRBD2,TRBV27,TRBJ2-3,ASRTSGSDTQY
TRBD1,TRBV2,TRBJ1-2,ASRATGASTYGYT
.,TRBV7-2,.,ASSLRLGKSSYNEQY